These T cell receptor beta chains were read from a single sample in a study of cytotoxic CD8 clonotypes in ibrutinib-treated CLL. Some clones are missing from TCRdb's copy, which holds only in-frame ones; the method was immunoSEQ multiplex PCR. The table has 300,000 to 400,000 clones, roughly 67% seen once; the top ten hold around 6.3%. This specimen consisted of PBMCs, obtained after 36 months of ibrutinib treatment. All receptors derive from a human donor with chronic lymphocytic leukemia. The CDR3 runs from the conserved cysteine through the conserved F or W. Fields, in order: CDR3 protein, CDR3 DNA, D gene, J gene, clone size, V gene. A D gene is named only where the DNA matches it firmly. Clone size is not always given. Where it is, it says once, few, many or a class for expanded clones.

cdr3_aa: CASSIPLGLRGRNEQFF
cdr3_nt: TGTGCCAGTAGTATTCCCCTCGGACTCCGGGGGCGCAATGAGCAGTTCTTC
d_call: -
j_call: TRBJ2-1
clone_size: -
v_call: TRBV19

cdr3_aa: CASSETSGSVYEQYF
cdr3_nt: TGTGCCAGCAGCGAAACTAGCGGGAGTGTCTACGAGCAGTACTTC
d_call: TRBD2
j_call: TRBJ2-7
clone_size: few
v_call: TRBV9

cdr3_aa: CASSNGGQNLYGYTF
cdr3_nt: TGTGCCAGCAGTAATGGGGGACAGAACTTATATGGCTACACCTTC
d_call: TRBD1
j_call: TRBJ1-2
clone_size: few
v_call: TRBV6-6

cdr3_aa: CASSVGGRSGNTIYF
cdr3_nt: TGTGCCAGCAGTGTAGGGGGCCGGTCTGGAAACACCATATATTTT
d_call: TRBD1
j_call: TRBJ1-3
clone_size: -
v_call: TRBV6-5

cdr3_aa: CASSEGTGDGYTF
cdr3_nt: TGTGCCAGCAGTGAAGGGACAGGCGATGGCTACACCTTC
d_call: TRBD1
j_call: TRBJ1-2
clone_size: -
v_call: TRBV2

cdr3_aa: CATSRDLWQGSIEQYF
cdr3_nt: TGTGCCACCAGCAGAGATTTATGGCAGGGGTCCATCGAGCAGTACTTC
d_call: -
j_call: TRBJ2-7
clone_size: -
v_call: TRBV15

cdr3_aa: CASSKRQRLYNSPLHF
cdr3_nt: TGTGCCAGCAGTAAAAGACAGAGACTCTATAATTCACCCCTCCACTTT
d_call: -
j_call: TRBJ1-6
clone_size: -
v_call: TRBV6-6

cdr3_aa: CASSSGANYGYTF
cdr3_nt: TGTGCCAGCAGTTCCGGGGCCAACTATGGCTACACCTTC
d_call: -
j_call: TRBJ1-2
clone_size: few
v_call: TRBV28

cdr3_aa: CSVYPLDNPTHNEQFF
cdr3_nt: TGCAGCGTTTACCCGCTAGACAACCCTACCCACAATGAGCAGTTCTTC
d_call: -
j_call: TRBJ2-1
clone_size: -
v_call: TRBV29-1

cdr3_aa: CASSDRVSNEKLFF
cdr3_nt: TGTGCCAGCAGCGACAGGGTTTCTAATGAAAAACTGTTTTTT
d_call: TRBD1
j_call: TRBJ1-4
clone_size: -
v_call: TRBV25-1

cdr3_aa: CGILRGSGANVLTF
cdr3_nt: TGCGGTATCTTAAGGGGCTCTGGGGCCAACGTCCTGACTTTC
d_call: -
j_call: TRBJ2-6
clone_size: -
v_call: TRBV29-1

cdr3_aa: CASSLAGIRTYEQYF
cdr3_nt: TGTGCCAGCAGTCTGGCAGGTATTAGGACCTACGAGCAGTACTTC
d_call: -
j_call: TRBJ2-7
clone_size: -
v_call: TRBV5-6

cdr3_aa: CASSESRTGDEQYF
cdr3_nt: TGCGCCAGCAGTGAGTCAAGAACAGGTGACGAGCAGTACTTC
d_call: -
j_call: TRBJ2-7
clone_size: -
v_call: TRBV10-1

cdr3_aa: CASSLLSRSYEQYF
cdr3_nt: TGTGCCAGCAGCCTCCTCAGTCGGTCCTACGAGCAGTACTTC
d_call: -
j_call: TRBJ2-7
clone_size: -
v_call: TRBV5-6

cdr3_aa: CATSGKSTYNEQFF
cdr3_nt: TGTGCCACTAGTGGGAAGTCCACCTACAATGAGCAGTTCTTC
d_call: -
j_call: TRBJ2-1
clone_size: -
v_call: TRBV15

cdr3_aa: CASSIWRAGAYEQYF
cdr3_nt: TGTGCCAGCAGTATTTGGCGGGCTGGGGCCTACGAGCAGTACTTC
d_call: -
j_call: TRBJ2-7
clone_size: -
v_call: TRBV6-5

cdr3_aa: CASSQDQATYSYEQYF
cdr3_nt: TGCGCCAGCAGCCAAGATCAGGCTACTTACTCCTACGAGCAGTACTTC
d_call: -
j_call: TRBJ2-7
clone_size: -
v_call: TRBV4-1

cdr3_aa: CASSPGLAGGQNEQFF
cdr3_nt: TGTGCCAGCAGCCCGGGGCTAGCGGGAGGTCAGAATGAGCAGTTCTTC
d_call: TRBD2
j_call: TRBJ2-1
clone_size: -
v_call: TRBV27

cdr3_aa: CASSFGLLNEQFF
cdr3_nt: TGTGCCAGCAGCTTCGGACTACTTAATGAGCAGTTCTTC
d_call: -
j_call: TRBJ2-1
clone_size: -
v_call: TRBV7-2

cdr3_aa: CASSLSGSHNYEQYF
cdr3_nt: TGTGCCAGCAGCTTATCGGGGAGCCACAACTACGAGCAGTACTTC
d_call: -
j_call: TRBJ2-7
clone_size: -
v_call: TRBV13

cdr3_aa: CASSEVAETQYF
cdr3_nt: TGTGCCAGCAGTGAAGTAGCGGAGACCCAGTACTTC
d_call: -
j_call: TRBJ2-5
clone_size: -
v_call: TRBV2

cdr3_aa: CASSQGLSSKQYF
cdr3_nt: TGTGCCAGCAGCCAAGGGCTTTCGAGTAAGCAGTACTTC
d_call: -
j_call: TRBJ2-7
clone_size: -
v_call: TRBV14

cdr3_aa: CASNGRYQETQYF
cdr3_nt: TGTGCCAGTAATGGACGGTACCAAGAGACCCAGTACTTC
d_call: -
j_call: TRBJ2-5
clone_size: -
v_call: TRBV2

cdr3_aa: CASSFGRAEAFF
cdr3_nt: TGTGCCAGCAGCTTTGGGAGGGCTGAAGCTTTCTTT
d_call: -
j_call: TRBJ1-1
clone_size: -
v_call: TRBV5-6

cdr3_aa: CASSQGRGGEQYF
cdr3_nt: TGCGCCAGCAGCCAAGGGAGGGGAGGGGAGCAGTACTTC
d_call: TRBD2
j_call: TRBJ2-7
clone_size: -
v_call: TRBV4-3

cdr3_aa: CASSSTGPTYEQYF
cdr3_nt: TGTGCCAGCAGCTCCACAGGGCCCACCTACGAGCAGTACTTC
d_call: -
j_call: TRBJ2-7
clone_size: -
v_call: TRBV7-6

cdr3_aa: CASSQVIGGQFF
cdr3_nt: TGTGCCAGCAGCCAAGTTATCGGTGGGCAGTTCTTC
d_call: -
j_call: TRBJ2-1
clone_size: -
v_call: TRBV4-2

cdr3_aa: CASSLYYSAGTDTQYF
cdr3_nt: TGCGCCAGCAGCCTGTACTATAGCGCCGGGACAGATACGCAGTATTTT
d_call: -
j_call: TRBJ2-3
clone_size: -
v_call: TRBV5-1

cdr3_aa: CSVPIRGLTEAFF
cdr3_nt: TGCAGCGTTCCCATCCGGGGGCTCACTGAAGCTTTCTTT
d_call: -
j_call: TRBJ1-1
clone_size: -
v_call: TRBV29-1

cdr3_aa: CASSAEGSGRARYNEQFF
cdr3_nt: TGTGCCAGCAGCGCAGAGGGTAGCGGGAGGGCCCGGTACAATGAGCAGTTCTTC
d_call: TRBD2
j_call: TRBJ2-1
clone_size: -
v_call: TRBV11-2

cdr3_aa: CASRRDRDYLGQYF
cdr3_nt: TGTGCCAGCAGGCGGGACAGGGACTACCTTGGGCAGTACTTC
d_call: TRBD1
j_call: TRBJ2-7
clone_size: -
v_call: TRBV2

cdr3_aa: CASSSRLAGEVLGNEQFF
cdr3_nt: TGCGCCAGCAGCTCAAGACTAGCGGGAGAGGTGTTAGGCAATGAGCAGTTCTTC
d_call: TRBD2
j_call: TRBJ2-1
clone_size: -
v_call: TRBV5-1

cdr3_aa: CSVARSGQSYNEQFF
cdr3_nt: TGCAGCGTTGCAAGGTCAGGACAATCGTACAATGAGCAGTTCTTC
d_call: -
j_call: TRBJ2-1
clone_size: once
v_call: TRBV29-1

cdr3_aa: CASSQQGAVGEQYF
cdr3_nt: TGTGCCAGCAGTCAGCAGGGGGCGGTAGGCGAGCAGTACTTC
d_call: TRBD1
j_call: TRBJ2-7
clone_size: -
v_call: TRBV27

cdr3_aa: CASSDQWLGAFF
cdr3_nt: TGTGCCAGCAGTGACCAGTGGCTAGGGGCTTTCTTT
d_call: -
j_call: TRBJ1-1
clone_size: -
v_call: TRBV27

cdr3_aa: CASSEALRGGVNYEQYF
cdr3_nt: TGTGCCAGCAGTGAAGCGCTTCGGGGGGGAGTGAACTACGAGCAGTACTTC
d_call: TRBD2
j_call: TRBJ2-7
clone_size: -
v_call: TRBV2

cdr3_aa: CAISSDRRGQNIQYF
cdr3_nt: TGTGCCATCAGTTCGGACAGGAGGGGACAAAACATTCAGTACTTC
d_call: -
j_call: TRBJ2-4
clone_size: few
v_call: TRBV10-3

cdr3_aa: CASSPDREGEQYF
cdr3_nt: TGTGCCAGCAGCCCCGACAGGGAAGGAGAGCAGTACTTC
d_call: TRBD1
j_call: TRBJ2-7
clone_size: -
v_call: TRBV7-7

cdr3_aa: CASSLANQETQYF
cdr3_nt: TGCGCCAGCAGCTTAGCCAACCAAGAGACCCAGTACTTC
d_call: -
j_call: TRBJ2-5
clone_size: -
v_call: TRBV5-1

cdr3_aa: CSATGKNIQYF
cdr3_nt: TGCAGTGCTACAGGGAAAAACATTCAGTACTTC
d_call: -
j_call: TRBJ2-4
clone_size: -
v_call: TRBV20-1

cdr3_aa: CASSLGQNQPQHF
cdr3_nt: TGTGCCAGCAGCTTAGGACAGAATCAGCCCCAGCATTTT
d_call: -
j_call: TRBJ1-5
clone_size: -
v_call: TRBV11-2

cdr3_aa: CASRTWGAGETQYF
cdr3_nt: TGTGCCAGCAGGACCTGGGGGGCGGGGGAGACCCAGTACTTC
d_call: -
j_call: TRBJ2-5
clone_size: -
v_call: TRBV28

cdr3_aa: CASSPRFDEQYF
cdr3_nt: TGTGCCAGCAGCCCCCGGTTCGACGAGCAGTACTTC
d_call: -
j_call: TRBJ2-7
clone_size: -
v_call: TRBV11-1

cdr3_aa: CASRLAMSSYEQYF
cdr3_nt: TGTGCCAGCAGACTAGCCATGAGCTCCTACGAGCAGTACTTC
d_call: -
j_call: TRBJ2-7
clone_size: once
v_call: TRBV27

cdr3_aa: CASSSLYRDRGGSGYTF
cdr3_nt: TGTGCCAGCAGTTCGTTGTACCGGGACAGGGGGGGCTCTGGCTACACCTTC
d_call: TRBD1
j_call: TRBJ1-2
clone_size: -
v_call: TRBV27

cdr3_aa: CASSYGGLAEAFF
cdr3_nt: TGTGCCAGCAGTTATGGGGGGCTCGCTGAAGCTTTCTTT
d_call: -
j_call: TRBJ1-1
clone_size: -
v_call: TRBV6-6

cdr3_aa: CATRDRWGLDYGYTF
cdr3_nt: TGTGCCACCCGGGACAGGTGGGGACTAGACTATGGCTACACCTTC
d_call: TRBD1
j_call: TRBJ1-2
clone_size: -
v_call: TRBV19

cdr3_aa: CAIKREGAYNEQFF
cdr3_nt: TGTGCCATAAAGAGGGAGGGGGCATACAATGAGCAGTTCTTC
d_call: -
j_call: TRBJ2-1
clone_size: -
v_call: TRBV10-3

cdr3_aa: CASSGPGITNEKLFF
cdr3_nt: TGTGCCAGCAGCGGACCCGGGATTACAAATGAAAAACTGTTTTTT
d_call: -
j_call: TRBJ1-4
clone_size: -
v_call: TRBV5-4

cdr3_aa: CATTRRVGNSYNSPLHF
cdr3_nt: TGTGCCACCACCCGGCGTGTAGGAAACTCCTATAATTCACCCCTCCACTTT
d_call: -
j_call: TRBJ1-6
clone_size: -
v_call: TRBV15

cdr3_aa: CASSNFRRTFNSNQPQHF
cdr3_nt: TGTGCCAGTAGTAATTTCAGGAGGACTTTTAATAGCAATCAGCCCCAGCATTTT
d_call: -
j_call: TRBJ1-5
clone_size: -
v_call: TRBV19

cdr3_aa: CASSLGPDYEQYF
cdr3_nt: TGCGCCAGCAGCTTAGGACCGGACTACGAGCAGTACTTC
d_call: -
j_call: TRBJ2-7
clone_size: few
v_call: TRBV5-1

cdr3_aa: CASSDSMNTEAFF
cdr3_nt: TGTGCCAGCAGCGACAGCATGAACACTGAAGCTTTCTTT
d_call: -
j_call: TRBJ1-1
clone_size: -
v_call: TRBV9

cdr3_aa: CASSLSRTGGIGELFF
cdr3_nt: TGTGCCAGCAGTTTATCCCGGACAGGGGGCATCGGGGAGCTGTTTTTT
d_call: TRBD1
j_call: TRBJ2-2
clone_size: -
v_call: TRBV28

cdr3_aa: CASSLPVNTEAFF
cdr3_nt: TGTGCCAGCAGCCTACCCGTGAACACTGAAGCTTTCTTT
d_call: -
j_call: TRBJ1-1
clone_size: once
v_call: TRBV7-8

cdr3_aa: CASSHSGRRKICSGANVLTF
cdr3_nt: TGCGCCAGCAGTCACTCCGGACGGAGGAAAATATGCTCTGGGGCCAACGTCCTGACTTTC
d_call: -
j_call: TRBJ2-6
clone_size: -
v_call: TRBV23-1

cdr3_aa: CASRSGQITDTQYF
cdr3_nt: TGTGCCAGCAGGTCAGGACAGATCACAGATACGCAGTATTTT
d_call: -
j_call: TRBJ2-3
clone_size: -
v_call: TRBV25-1

cdr3_aa: CASILAGEQFF
cdr3_nt: TGTGCCAGCATACTAGCAGGGGAGCAGTTCTTC
d_call: -
j_call: TRBJ2-1
clone_size: -
v_call: TRBV6-6

cdr3_aa: CASSFLPRDNEQFF
cdr3_nt: TGTGCCAGCAGCTTTCTCCCGCGGGACAATGAGCAGTTCTTC
d_call: -
j_call: TRBJ2-1
clone_size: -
v_call: TRBV7-3

cdr3_aa: CASSPPTSGTYNEQFF
cdr3_nt: TGTGCCAGCAGCCCGCCGACTAGCGGCACCTACAATGAGCAGTTCTTC
d_call: TRBD2
j_call: TRBJ2-1
clone_size: -
v_call: TRBV13